Below, 4 T cell receptor beta chains from the same sample are listed, as sequenced in a study of tumor-infiltrating lymphocytes in primary liver carcinoma. From approximately 450 ng total RNA, TCR beta cDNA was generated with a primer in the constant region. ARM-PCR was slightly modified, and three nested multiplex PCR rounds with it gave rise to the TCR beta libraries. A C-beta reverse primer and TRBV1-TRBV30 forward primers served in each of the first two PCR rounds, at 9 to 11 cycles apiece. TCRdb analysed the multiplex PCR reads with MiXCR anew, one entry per CDR3 protein. The sample shows roughly 80,000 distinct CDR3 sequences, roughly 69% of them seen only once. The tissue used was unsorted bulk material of roughly 17-34 mg. RNA and DNA were co-extracted from it with the AllPrep DNA/RNA mini kit. The sequencing input was tumor-adjacent normal liver tissue. The receptors originated from a man aged 40-49 years with primary liver carcinoma and hepatitis B virus infection.

This chain links TRBV12-3 or TRBV12-4 with TRBJ2-1; 13 positions match TRBD2. This CDR3 has 16 amino acids. The CDR3 here is CVTSYGLAGAADEQFF. Written as DNA, the CDR3 is TGTGTCACCAGTTATGGACTAGCGGGAGCGGCGGACGAGCAGTTCTTC.

The table lists this clonotype with many counts. The V call is TRBV4-1, the J call TRBJ2-1; 7 nucleotides match TRBD2. From germline, CDR1 is MGHRA and CDR2 YSYEKL. The CDR3 is made up of 18 amino acids. With V trimmed by 0 bases and J by 4 bases, 12 bases remained unmatched. CDR3 amino acids: CASSQDYLAATIYNEQFF. DNA of the CDR3: TGCGCCAGCAGCCAAGACTATCTAGCGGCCACCATTTACAATGAGCAGTTCTTC.

At least ten counts were recorded for this clonotype. This chain connects TRBV6-6 to TRBJ2-2; D is perhaps TRBD1 or TRBD2 (6 bases each). V dropped 5 bases and J dropped 0 bases, with 19 bases sitting between them. This CDR3 region has 18 residues. Germline-derived CDR1 and CDR2 are MNHNY and SVGAGI (reference sequence). The CDR3 sequence is CASSSSSGGLTNTGELFF. The DNA of the CDR3 is TGTGCCAGCAGTAGCTCTAGTGGGGGGCTGACGAACACCGGGGAGCTGTTTTTT.

A remark on this clonotype: A much bigger clone sits one base away, suggesting this may be a read error. This chain uses TRBV28 with TRBJ2-4; no clear D. The germline gives CDR1 MDHEN, CDR2 SYDVKM. The CDR3 loop spans 11 amino acids. V dropped 4 bases and J dropped 10 bases, with 8 bases sitting between them. Here the CDR3 DNA reads TGTGCCAGCAGTTCGGTACCTATTCAGTACTTC. Translating it yields CASSSVPIQYF.